One and the same sample provided the 14 T cell receptor beta chains below, sequenced in a study of blood T cells in healthy people across ages. Alongside a J-beta primer mix, a sample-barcoded 5' primer served in a second PCR lasting about 6 to 11 cycles. TCRdb fed the 5' RACE reads into MiXCR, producing one record per CDR3 protein. The sample records around 1,800,000 distinct CDR3 sequences, about two fifths being singletons. Sample: blood. These receptors were obtained from a human donor in good health.

The chain is built from TRBV27 and TRBJ2-5, with 7 bases that match TRBD1. CDR1 and CDR2 (germline): MNHEY, SMNVEV (reference sequence). This CDR3 has 15 amino acids. The V gene end was trimmed by 4 bases and the J gene end by 4 bases; junction bases not matched to a gene: 9. CDR3 loop: CASSSFRGLGETQYF. The CDR3 DNA reads as TGTGCCAGCAGTTCCTTTAGGGGGCTCGGAGAGACCCAGTACTTC.

This chain uses TRBV7-8 with TRBJ2-1; 9 bases map to TRBD2. Germline assignment: CDR1 SGHVS and CDR2 FQNEAQ. The CDR3 has 18 amino acids. V shed 5 bases, J shed 4 bases, and the junction held 15 bases outside the gene matches. CDR3 bases: TGTGCCAGCAGCCCAGGACTAGCGAGGGGGTTATCGTACAATGAGCAGTTCTTC. This codes for CASSPGLARGLSYNEQFF.

The chain carries TRBV7-2 and TRBJ2-3, with 9 bases aligning to TRBD2. The V and J ends lost 3 bases and 0 bases, in that order; junction bases with no gene match: 7. Per the germline V gene, CDR1 is SGHTA and CDR2 is FQGNSA. The CDR3 runs to 17 residues. The DNA of the CDR3 is TGTGCCAGCAGCTTTTACGCTAGCGGGGTTAGCACAGATACGCAGTATTTT. This codes for CASSFYASGVSTDTQYF.

The chain links TRBV4-1 to TRBJ1-6, with D possibly matching TRBD1 (6 bases). The CDR3 consists of 15 residues. With 5 bases removed from V and 10 bases from J, the gap between germline ends came to 18 bases. CDR1 and CDR2 (germline): MGHRA, YSYEKL. The CDR3 spells CASSASQQGLSPLHF. In DNA form, the CDR3 reads TGCGCCAGCAGCGCCAGCCAACAGGGTTTGTCACCCCTCCACTTT.

V and J are TRBV7-9 and TRBJ2-7; D is perhaps TRBD1 or TRBD2 (5 bases each). The V gene lost 5 bases and the J gene lost 5 bases, with 16 bases spanning the gap. Germline lookup yields CDR1 SEHNR and CDR2 FQNEAQ (reference sequence). The CDR3 extends over 14 amino acids. The CDR3 here is CASSKGHPTNEQYF. The DNA of the CDR3 is TGTGCCAGCAGCAAGGGGCATCCGACTAACGAGCAGTACTTC.

This clonotype appeared a single time. The CDR3 DNA follows: TGTGCCTTGACAGGGGTTGGCTACACCTTC. Encoded protein: CALTGVGYTF. The chain couples TRBV30 to TRBJ1-2, with TRBD1 identical over 8 bases. Germline V gene data show CDR1 as GTSNPN and CDR2 as SVGIG (reference sequence). The V gene end was trimmed by 7 bases and the J gene end by 7 bases; junction bases not matched to a gene: 2. This CDR3 is 10 amino acids long.

The V and J genes are TRBV4-3 and TRBJ1-2; possibly TRBD1 for D (5 bases). The V gene lost 0 bases and the J gene lost 6 bases, with 17 bases spanning the gap. The CDR3 is 16 residues long. The germline V gene has CDR1 LGHNA and CDR2 YSLEER. CDR3 sequence reads: CASSQDRGRVLDGYTF. Here the CDR3 DNA reads TGCGCCAGCAGCCAAGATAGGGGCAGGGTGCTCGATGGCTACACCTTC.

The rearrangement uses TRBV24-1 and TRBJ2-1, with D possibly being TRBD1 (6 bases). Looked up from germline, CDR1 is KGHDR and CDR2 is SFDVKD. This CDR3 has 16 residues. Between the trimmed V and J ends, which lost 5 bases and 2 bases, there was a span of 15 bases. CDR3 loop: CATSAWSGQAYNEQFF. The DNA of the CDR3 is TGTGCCACCAGTGCGTGGTCGGGACAAGCCTACAATGAGCAGTTCTTC.

The CDR3 DNA reads TGTGCCAGCAGGGATCAGCGGGGGGCCCGGAGGCTCGAGCAGTACTTC. It translates to CASRDQRGARRLEQYF. This chain links TRBV11-2 with TRBJ2-5; 9 bases are shared with TRBD2. The J call may be wrong; the DNA end is better matched by TRBJ2-7. The V gene's germline CDR1 is SGHAT and CDR2 FQNNGV. This CDR3 has 16 amino acids.

J is TRBJ2-6 and V is TRBV20-1; TRBD2 matches 7 bases. Losses at the gene ends were 5 bases for V and 0 bases for J; bases not matched to a gene: 13. The CDR3 is made up of 18 amino acids. Germline V gene lookup returns CDR1 DFQATT and CDR2 SNEGSKA (reference sequence). This CDR3 is CSAPRGYSPLSGANVLTF. CDR3 nucleotides: TGCAGTGCTCCGCGGGGGTATTCCCCCCTCTCTGGGGCCAACGTCCTGACTTTC.

The CDR3 reads CASSLGQATNEKLFF. The CDR3, as DNA: TGCGCCAGCAGCTTGGGGCAGGCAACTAATGAAAAACTGTTTTTT. The gene calls are TRBV5-1 and TRBJ1-4; D unresolved. Between the trimmed V and J ends, which lost 0 bases and 0 bases, there was a span of 6 bases. The CDR3 runs 15 residues. CDR1 and CDR2 from the germline V gene are SGHRS and YFSETQ.

The genes are TRBV10-3 and TRBJ2-1; weak D call: TRBD2 (6 bases). The V end lost 0 bases, the J end lost 4 bases, and 19 bases lay between the germline ends. CDR1 and CDR2 (germline): ENHRY, SYGVKD. This CDR3 is 18 amino acids long. DNA of the CDR3: TGTGCCATCAGTGAGTCCGGGGAGGCCCCCGTAGGGTACAATGAGCAGTTCTTC. It translates to CAISESGEAPVGYNEQFF.

A few counts support this clonotype. The chain employs TRBV20-1 and TRBJ1-2; TRBD1 matches 9 bases. The CDR3 runs 16 residues. V lost 0 bases, J lost 7 bases, and 12 bases stayed unmatched. Germline lookup yields CDR1 DFQATT and CDR2 SNEGSKA (reference sequence). CDR3 in DNA: TGCAGTGCTAGAGATAAAATAACAGGGGGCTTTGCTGGCTACACCTTC. Protein sequence: CSARDKITGGFAGYTF.

The CDR3 sequence is CSASGPETQETQYF. The CDR3 bases are TGCAGTGCTAGTGGTCCAGAGACCCAAGAGACCCAGTACTTC. V and J are TRBV20-1 and TRBJ2-5; D is unresolved. V lost 3 bases to trimming and J lost 1 base, with 12 bases between them. The germline CDR1 and CDR2 sequences are DFQATT and SNEGSKA (reference sequence). The CDR3 consists of 14 residues.